This record looks at one TCR beta chain sequence and its context. The V segment lost 3 bases and the J segment 3 bases; nucleotides outside the gene matches: 4. Germline V gives CDR1 SGDLS, CDR2 YYNGEE. This CDR3 is 15 amino acids long. The data were obtained in a study of control samples from healthy donors and cancer patients. Profiled with immunoSEQ multiplex PCR; TCRdb holds only in-frame clones, not every one. The sample yields 150,000 or so clones, 75% to 95% seen once. The sequencing sample was made of blood. This chain links TRBV9 with TRBJ2-1, with 9 bases that match TRBD2. The receptor's source is a man aged 35 to 55 in good health. CDR3 in amino acids: CASSAGLAGYNEQFF. The DNA for the CDR3 is TGTGCCAGCAGCGCGGGACTAGCCGGCTACAATGAGCAGTTCTTC.